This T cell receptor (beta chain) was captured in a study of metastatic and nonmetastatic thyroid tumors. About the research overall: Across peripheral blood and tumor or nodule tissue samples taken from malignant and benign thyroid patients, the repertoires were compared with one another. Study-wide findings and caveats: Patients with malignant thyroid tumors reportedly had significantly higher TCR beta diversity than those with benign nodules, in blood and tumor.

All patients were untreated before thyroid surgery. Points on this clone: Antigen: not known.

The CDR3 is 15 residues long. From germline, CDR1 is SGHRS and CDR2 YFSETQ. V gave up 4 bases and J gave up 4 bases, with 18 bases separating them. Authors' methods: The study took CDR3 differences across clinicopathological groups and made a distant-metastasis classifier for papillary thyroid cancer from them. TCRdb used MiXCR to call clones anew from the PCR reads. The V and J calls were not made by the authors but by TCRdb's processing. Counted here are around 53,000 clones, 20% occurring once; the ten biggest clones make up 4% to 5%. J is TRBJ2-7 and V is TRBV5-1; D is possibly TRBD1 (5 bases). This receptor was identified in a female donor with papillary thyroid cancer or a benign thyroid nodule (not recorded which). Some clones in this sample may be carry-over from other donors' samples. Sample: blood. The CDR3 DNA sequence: TGCGCCAGCAGCCCCGAGTTGCAGGGCAGTTACGAGCAGTACTTC. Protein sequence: CASSPELQGSYEQYF.